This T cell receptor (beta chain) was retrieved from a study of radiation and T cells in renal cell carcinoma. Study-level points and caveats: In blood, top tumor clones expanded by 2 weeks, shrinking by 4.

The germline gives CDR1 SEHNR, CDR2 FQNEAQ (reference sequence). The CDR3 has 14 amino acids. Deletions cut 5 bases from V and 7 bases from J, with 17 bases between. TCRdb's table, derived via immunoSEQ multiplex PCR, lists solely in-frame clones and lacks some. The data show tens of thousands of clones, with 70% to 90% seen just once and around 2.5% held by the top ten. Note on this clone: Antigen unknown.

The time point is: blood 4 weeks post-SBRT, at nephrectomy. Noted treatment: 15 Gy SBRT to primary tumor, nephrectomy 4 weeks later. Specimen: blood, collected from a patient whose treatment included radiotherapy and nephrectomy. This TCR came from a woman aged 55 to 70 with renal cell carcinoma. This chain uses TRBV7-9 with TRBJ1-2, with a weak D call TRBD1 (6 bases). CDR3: CASSPQRFRGGYTF. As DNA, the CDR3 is TGTGCCAGCAGCCCCCAGAGGTTCAGGGGTGGCTACACCTTC.